The source of this T cell receptor beta chain is a study of T-cell memory formation after mild COVID-19. Germline V gene sequence: CDR1 KGHSH, CDR2 LQKENI. The CDR3 covers 16 residues. The V and J ends lost 6 bases and 4 bases respectively, with 16 bases between them. Regarding the study as a whole: Some SARS-CoV-2-responding clones were already detected in memory before infection. Among contracting clones, CD4+ were mainly CM/EM and CD8+ enriched in EMRA.

TCRdb itself ran the 5' RACE reads through MiXCR, one entry per CDR3 protein. The profile shows fewer than 700,000 distinct CDR3 sequences, about 22% of them singletons. This clonotype was found a few times. Its antigen is not identified. The sequencing sample was made of PBMCs or a T cell subset sorted from them (not recorded which). The rearrangement joins TRBV18 to TRBJ2-6, with D uncertain. This clonotype was sampled from an adult woman who had mild COVID-19 (a few samples of this study predate the infection). Cell type and time point are not known. CDR3 in DNA: TGTGCCAGCTCCCCCGGATTGAGGACCGGGGCCAACGTCCTGACTTTC. This sequence encodes CASSPGLRTGANVLTF.